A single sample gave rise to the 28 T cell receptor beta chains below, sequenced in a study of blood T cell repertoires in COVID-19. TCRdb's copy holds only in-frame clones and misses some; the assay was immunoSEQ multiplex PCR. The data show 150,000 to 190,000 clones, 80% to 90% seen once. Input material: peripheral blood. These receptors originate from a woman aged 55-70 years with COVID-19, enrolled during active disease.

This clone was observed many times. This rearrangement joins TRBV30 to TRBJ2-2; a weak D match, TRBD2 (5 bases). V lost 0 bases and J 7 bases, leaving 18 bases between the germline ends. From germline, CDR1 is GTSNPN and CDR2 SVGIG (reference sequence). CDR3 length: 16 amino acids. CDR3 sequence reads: CAWSVRKGAQIGELFF. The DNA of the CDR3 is TGTGCCTGGAGTGTACGGAAGGGAGCGCAGATCGGGGAGCTGTTTTTT.

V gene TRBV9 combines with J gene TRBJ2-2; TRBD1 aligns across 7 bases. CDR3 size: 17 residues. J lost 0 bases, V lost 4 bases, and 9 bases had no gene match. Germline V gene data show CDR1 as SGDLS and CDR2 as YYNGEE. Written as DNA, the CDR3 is TGTGCCAGCAGCCCCCAATTTGGGACAGCGAACACCGGGGAGCTGTTTTTT. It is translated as CASSPQFGTANTGELFF.

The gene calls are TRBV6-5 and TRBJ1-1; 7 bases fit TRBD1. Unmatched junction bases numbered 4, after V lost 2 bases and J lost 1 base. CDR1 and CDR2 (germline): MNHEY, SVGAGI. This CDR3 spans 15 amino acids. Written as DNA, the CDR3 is TGTGCCAGCAGTTACAGAGGGGGCCCGAACACTGAAGCTTTCTTT. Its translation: CASSYRGGPNTEAFF.

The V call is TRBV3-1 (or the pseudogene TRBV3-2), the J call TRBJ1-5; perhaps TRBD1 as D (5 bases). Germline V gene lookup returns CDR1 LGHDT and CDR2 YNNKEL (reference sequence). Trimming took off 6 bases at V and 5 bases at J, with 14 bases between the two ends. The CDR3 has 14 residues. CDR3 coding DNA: TGTGCCAGCAGTCACGGGGGTGCCGATCAGCCCCAGCATTTT. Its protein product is CASSHGGADQPQHF.

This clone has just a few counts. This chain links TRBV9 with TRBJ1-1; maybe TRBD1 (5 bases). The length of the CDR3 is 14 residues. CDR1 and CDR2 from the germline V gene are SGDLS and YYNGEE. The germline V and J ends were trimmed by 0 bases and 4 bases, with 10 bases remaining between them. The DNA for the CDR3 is TGTGCCAGCAGCGTAGGGGTAGGGGCCACTGAAGCTTTCTTT. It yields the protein CASSVGVGATEAFF.

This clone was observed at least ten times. The CDR3 region has the DNA TGTGCCAGCAGTACATCCAATCAGCCCCAGCATTTT. The encoded protein is CASSTSNQPQHF. This chain uses TRBV6-5 with TRBJ1-5; D is undetermined. The V end was cut by 5 bases, the J end by 3 bases, with 5 bases between. Germline V gene sequence: CDR1 MNHEY, CDR2 SVGAGI. The CDR3 runs 12 residues.

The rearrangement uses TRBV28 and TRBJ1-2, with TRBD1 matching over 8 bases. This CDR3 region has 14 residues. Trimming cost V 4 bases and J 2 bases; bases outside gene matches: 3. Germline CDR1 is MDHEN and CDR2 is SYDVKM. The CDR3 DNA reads TGTGCCAGCAGTTCCGGGACAGGCAACTATGGCTACACCTTC. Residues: CASSSGTGNYGYTF.

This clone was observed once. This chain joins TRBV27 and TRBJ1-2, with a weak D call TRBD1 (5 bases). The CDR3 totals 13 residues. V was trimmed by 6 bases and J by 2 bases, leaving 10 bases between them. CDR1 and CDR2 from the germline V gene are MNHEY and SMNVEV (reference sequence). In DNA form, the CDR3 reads TGTGCCAGCAGCCTGACAGTGAACTATGGCTACACCTTC. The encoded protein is CASSLTVNYGYTF.

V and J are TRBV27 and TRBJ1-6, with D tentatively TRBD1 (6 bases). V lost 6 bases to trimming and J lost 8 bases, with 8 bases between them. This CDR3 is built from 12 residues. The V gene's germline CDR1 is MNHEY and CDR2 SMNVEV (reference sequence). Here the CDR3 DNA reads TGTGCCAGCAGCGGACAGTATTCACCCCTCCACTTT. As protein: CASSGQYSPLHF.

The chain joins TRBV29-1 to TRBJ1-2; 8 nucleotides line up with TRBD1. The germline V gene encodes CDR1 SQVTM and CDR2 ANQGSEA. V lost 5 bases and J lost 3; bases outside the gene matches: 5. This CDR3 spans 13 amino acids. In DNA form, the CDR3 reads TGCAGCGTTTCGACAGGGGATCACTATGGCTACACCTTC. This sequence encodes CSVSTGDHYGYTF.

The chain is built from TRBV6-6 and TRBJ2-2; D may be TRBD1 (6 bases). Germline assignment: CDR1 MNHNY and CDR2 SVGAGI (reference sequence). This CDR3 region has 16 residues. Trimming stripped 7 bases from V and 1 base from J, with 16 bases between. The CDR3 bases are TGTGCCAGCACCTCAGCCGGGACAAGGAACACCGGGGAGCTGTTTTTT. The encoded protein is CASTSAGTRNTGELFF.

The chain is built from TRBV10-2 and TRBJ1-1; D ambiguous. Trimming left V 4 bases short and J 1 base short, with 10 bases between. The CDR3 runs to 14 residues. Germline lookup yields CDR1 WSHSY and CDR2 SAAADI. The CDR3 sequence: CASSVLGENTEAFF. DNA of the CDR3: TGCGCCAGCAGTGTGTTAGGAGAGAACACTGAAGCTTTCTTT.

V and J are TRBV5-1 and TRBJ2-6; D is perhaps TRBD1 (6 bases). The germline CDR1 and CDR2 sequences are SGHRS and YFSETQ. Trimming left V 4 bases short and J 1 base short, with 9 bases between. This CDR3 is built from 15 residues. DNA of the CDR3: TGCGCCAGCAGCGTAACAGGGTCTGGGGCCAACGTCCTGACTTTC. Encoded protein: CASSVTGSGANVLTF.

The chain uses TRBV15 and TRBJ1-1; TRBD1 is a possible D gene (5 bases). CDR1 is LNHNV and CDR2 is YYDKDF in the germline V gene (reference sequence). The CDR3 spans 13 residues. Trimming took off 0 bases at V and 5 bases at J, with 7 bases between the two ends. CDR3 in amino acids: CATSRDQGTEAFF. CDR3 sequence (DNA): TGTGCCACCAGCAGAGATCAGGGTACTGAAGCTTTCTTT.

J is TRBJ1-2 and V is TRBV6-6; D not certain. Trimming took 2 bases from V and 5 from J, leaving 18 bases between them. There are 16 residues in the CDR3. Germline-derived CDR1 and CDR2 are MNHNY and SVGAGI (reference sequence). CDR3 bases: TGTGCCAGCAGTTACGGCCACAACATTCCGGGGTATGGCTACACCTTC. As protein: CASSYGHNIPGYGYTF.

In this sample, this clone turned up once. CDR3 amino acids: CASSARQMSTEAFF. DNA of the CDR3: TGTGCCAGCAGCGCTCGACAGATGTCCACTGAAGCTTTCTTT. The rearrangement links TRBV9 to TRBJ1-1, with D possibly TRBD1 on 5 matching bases. Per the germline V gene, CDR1 is SGDLS and CDR2 is YYNGEE. V lost 3 bases to trimming and J lost 4 bases, with 13 bases between them. The CDR3 is 14 residues long.

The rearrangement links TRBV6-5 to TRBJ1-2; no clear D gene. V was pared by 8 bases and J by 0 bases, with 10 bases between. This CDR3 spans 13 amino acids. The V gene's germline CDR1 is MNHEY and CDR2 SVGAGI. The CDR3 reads CASEGFSNYGYTF. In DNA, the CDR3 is TGTGCCAGCGAGGGCTTTTCTAACTATGGCTACACCTTC.

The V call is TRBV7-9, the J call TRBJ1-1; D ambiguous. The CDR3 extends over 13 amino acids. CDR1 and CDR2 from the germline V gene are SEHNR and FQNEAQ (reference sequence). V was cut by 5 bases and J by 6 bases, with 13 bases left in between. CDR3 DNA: TGTGCCAGCAGCGAAACAGTCCTCCCTGAAGCTTTCTTT. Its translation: CASSETVLPEAFF.

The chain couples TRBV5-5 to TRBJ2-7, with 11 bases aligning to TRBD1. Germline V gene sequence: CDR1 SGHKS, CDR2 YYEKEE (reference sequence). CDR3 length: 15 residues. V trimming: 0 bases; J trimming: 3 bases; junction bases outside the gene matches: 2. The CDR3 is CASSLVGTGGYEQYV. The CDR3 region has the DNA TGTGCCAGCAGCTTGGTGGGGACAGGGGGCTACGAGCAGTACGTC.

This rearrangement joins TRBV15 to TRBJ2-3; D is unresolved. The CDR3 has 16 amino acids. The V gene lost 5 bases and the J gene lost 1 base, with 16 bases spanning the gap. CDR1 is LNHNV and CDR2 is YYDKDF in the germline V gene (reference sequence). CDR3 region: CATSPAYGWGTDTQYF. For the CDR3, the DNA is TGTGCCACCAGCCCAGCCTACGGGTGGGGCACAGATACGCAGTATTTT. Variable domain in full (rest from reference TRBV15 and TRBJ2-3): DAMVIQNPRYQVTQFGKPVTLSCSQTLNHNVMYWYQQKSSQAPKLLFHYYDKDFNNEADTPDNFQSRRPNTSFCFLDIRSPGLGDTAMYLCATSPAYGWGTDTQYFGPGTRLTVL.

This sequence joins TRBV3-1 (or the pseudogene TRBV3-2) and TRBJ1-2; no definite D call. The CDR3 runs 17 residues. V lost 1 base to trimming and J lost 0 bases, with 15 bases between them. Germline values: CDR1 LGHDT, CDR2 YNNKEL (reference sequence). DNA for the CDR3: TGTGCCAGCAGCCAAGCCCCCGGGATATCAGCTAACTATGGCTACACCTTC. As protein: CASSQAPGISANYGYTF.

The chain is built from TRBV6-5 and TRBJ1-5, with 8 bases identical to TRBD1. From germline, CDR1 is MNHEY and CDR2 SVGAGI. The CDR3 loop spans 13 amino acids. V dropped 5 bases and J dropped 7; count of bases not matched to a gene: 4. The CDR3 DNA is TGTGCCAGCAGTCAGGGGGCTGGGCAGCCCCAGCATTTT. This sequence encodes CASSQGAGQPQHF.

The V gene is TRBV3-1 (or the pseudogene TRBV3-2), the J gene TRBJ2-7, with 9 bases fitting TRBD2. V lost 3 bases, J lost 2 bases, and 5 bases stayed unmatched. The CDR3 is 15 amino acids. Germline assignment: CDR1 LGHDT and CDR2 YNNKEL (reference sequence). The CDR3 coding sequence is TGTGCCAGCAGCCACCGCGGGAGGGCTCCCTACGAGCAGTACTTC. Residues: CASSHRGRAPYEQYF.

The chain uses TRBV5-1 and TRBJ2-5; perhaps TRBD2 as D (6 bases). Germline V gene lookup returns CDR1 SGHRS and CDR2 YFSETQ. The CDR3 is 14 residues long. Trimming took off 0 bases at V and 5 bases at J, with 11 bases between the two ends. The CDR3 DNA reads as TGCGCCAGCAGCTTGGTGTTTGGAGGGGAGACCCAGTACTTC. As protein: CASSLVFGGETQYF.

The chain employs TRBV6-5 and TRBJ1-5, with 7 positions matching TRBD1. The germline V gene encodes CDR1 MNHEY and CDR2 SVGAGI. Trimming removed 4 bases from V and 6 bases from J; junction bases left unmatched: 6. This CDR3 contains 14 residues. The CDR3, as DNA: TGTGCCAGCAGTTTGGTAAGGGGGCTTCAGCCCCAGCATTTT. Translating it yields CASSLVRGLQPQHF.

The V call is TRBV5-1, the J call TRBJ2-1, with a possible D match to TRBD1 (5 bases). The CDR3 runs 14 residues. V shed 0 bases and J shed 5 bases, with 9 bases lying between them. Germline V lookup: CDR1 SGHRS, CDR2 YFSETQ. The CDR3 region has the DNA TGCGCCAGCAGCTTGGATCGCAGGGACAATGAGCAGTTCTTC. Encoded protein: CASSLDRRDNEQFF.

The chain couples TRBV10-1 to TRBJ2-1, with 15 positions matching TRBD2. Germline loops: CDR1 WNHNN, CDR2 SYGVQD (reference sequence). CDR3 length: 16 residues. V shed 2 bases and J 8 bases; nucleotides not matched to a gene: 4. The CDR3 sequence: CASSEGLAGGRDEQFF. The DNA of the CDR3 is TGCGCCAGCAGTGAGGGACTAGCGGGAGGGCGCGATGAGCAGTTCTTC.

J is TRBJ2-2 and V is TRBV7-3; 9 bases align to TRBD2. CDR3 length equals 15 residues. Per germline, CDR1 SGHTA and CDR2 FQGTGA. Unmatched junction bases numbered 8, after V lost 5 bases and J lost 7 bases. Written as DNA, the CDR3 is TGTGCCAGCAGCCCTGATGGACTAGCGAGCGGGGAGCTGTTTTTT. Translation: CASSPDGLASGELFF.